The 5 T cell receptor beta chains below come from one sample, sequenced in a study of monozygotic twins with inflammatory bowel disease. TCRdb re-analyzed the 5' RACE reads; it lists each CDR3 protein once, without DNA. The repertoire table contains about 210,000 distinct CDR3 sequences. The sequenced sample was blood. These receptors all stem from a human donor with ulcerative colitis or Crohn's disease, or a healthy co-twin of an affected twin (not recorded which).

The chain recombines TRBV12-3 or TRBV12-4 with TRBJ2-5; TCRdb proposes TRBD2, but this gene call is untestable without DNA. The CDR3 extends over 15 amino acids. CDR3 region: CASSTEGGGQETQYF.

The genes are TRBV12-3 or TRBV12-4 and TRBJ1-2; TCRdb names TRBD1, which stays unverified in the absence of DNA. The CDR3 covers 14 residues. The CDR3 loop is CASSNSGTPYGYTF.

This rearrangement joins TRBV9 to TRBJ2-7; TCRdb's assignment of TRBD1 cannot be checked, as there is no DNA. The CDR3 spans 14 residues. The V gene's germline CDR1 is SGDLS and CDR2 YYNGEE. CDR3 protein: CASSPLEWTGEQYF.

This sequence joins TRBV5-1 and TRBJ2-3; TCRdb gives TRBD1 as the D gene, but with no DNA this cannot be confirmed. The CDR3 loop spans 16 amino acids. The germline gives CDR1 SGHRS, CDR2 YFSETQ. The CDR3 spells CASSLIPAFSTDTQYF.

The gene calls are TRBV10-3 and TRBJ2-3; with no DNA, the TCRdb D assignment of TRBD1 cannot be verified. The CDR3 has 16 amino acids. Germline V lookup: CDR1 ENHRY, CDR2 SYGVKD. The CDR3 is CAISGISGVRRDTQYF.